The 32 T cell receptor beta chains below all came from one sample that was sequenced in a study of T cell changes during pregnancy in multiple sclerosis. TCRdb's table, derived via immunoSEQ multiplex PCR, lists solely in-frame clones and lacks some. The sample shows 40,000 or so clones, 89% of them seen only once. The starting material was CD4+ T cells from peripheral blood mononuclear cells, obtained in the first trimester of pregnancy. Receptors were obtained from a female donor with multiple sclerosis, enrolled in a pregnancy study.

The chain is built from TRBV7-9 and TRBJ1-1; D gene uncertain. The V end was cut by 1 base, the J end by 4 bases, with 10 bases between. The CDR3 loop spans 14 amino acids. The germline CDR1 and CDR2 sequences are SEHNR and FQNEAQ (reference sequence). The CDR3 DNA reads TGTGCCAGCAGCTTAGTCTTTAGTGGCACTGAAGCTTTCTTT. Amino acids: CASSLVFSGTEAFF.

This clone was seen once. This sequence joins TRBV19 and TRBJ1-5; the D is unclear. Germline values: CDR1 LNHDA, CDR2 SQIVND (reference sequence). V lost 7 bases, J lost 0 bases, and 13 bases lay in between. The CDR3 sequence is 15 residues long. CDR3 bases: TGTGCCAGTAACCTCGAGAGGAATAGCAATCAGCCCCAGCATTTT. Residues: CASNLERNSNQPQHF.

This clone was seen just once. The V and J genes are TRBV11-3 and TRBJ2-3; 8 bases line up with TRBD1. The ends lost 1 base at V and 5 bases at J; junction bases unmatched: 5. Looked up from germline, CDR1 is SGHNT and CDR2 is YENEEA. This CDR3 spans 15 amino acids. The CDR3 region has the DNA TGTGCCAGCAGCTTAGCCAGGGGGCAAGGAGATACGCAGTATTTT. It codes for CASSLARGQGDTQYF.

The chain has TRBV2 and TRBJ2-5, with D maybe TRBD2 (6 bases). From germline, CDR1 is SNHLY and CDR2 FYNNEI. The CDR3 is 11 amino acids. With 9 bases removed from V and 4 bases from J, the gap between germline ends came to 9 bases. The chain's CDR3 is CARGTPETQYF. CDR3 in DNA: TGTGCCAGGGGGACTCCAGAGACCCAGTACTTC. Using reference TRBV2 and TRBJ2-5 for the parts outside the CDR3, the full variable domain is EPEVTQTPSHQVTQMGQEVILRCVPISNHLYFYWYRQILGQKVEFLVSFYNNEISEKSEIFDDQFSVERPDGSNFTLKIRSTKLEDSAMYFCARGTPETQYFGPGTRLLVL.

The J gene is TRBJ2-7, the V gene TRBV28, with TRBD2 identical over 8 bases. The CDR3 consists of 15 residues. Looked up from germline, CDR1 is MDHEN and CDR2 is SYDVKM. V lost 0 bases to trimming and J lost 3 bases; unmatched junction nucleotides: 4. This chain's CDR3 is CASSLWGSGVYEQYF. The CDR3 nucleotides read TGTGCCAGCAGTTTATGGGGTAGCGGGGTCTACGAGCAGTACTTC.

J is TRBJ1-1 and V is TRBV27; the D is unclear. Trimming removed 2 bases at V and 3 bases at J, with 7 bases between. The length of the CDR3 is 13 residues. Germline-derived CDR1 and CDR2 are MNHEY and SMNVEV (reference sequence). Written as DNA, the CDR3 is TGTGCCAGCAGTTTAGAGAGATACACTGAAGCTTTCTTT. This sequence encodes CASSLERYTEAFF.

The chain carries TRBV7-2 and TRBJ2-2; TRBD2 might be the D (6 bases). Trimming left V 3 bases short and J 4 bases short, with 12 bases between. CDR1 SGHTA and CDR2 FQGNSA come from the germline V gene. The CDR3 has 15 amino acids. CDR3 loop: CASSFGGASTGELFF. CDR3 sequence (DNA): TGTGCCAGCAGCTTCGGCGGGGCATCCACCGGGGAGCTGTTTTTT.

The sample holds a few counts of this clone. V is TRBV4-3 and J is TRBJ2-1, with no clear D. The CDR3 covers 15 residues. The germline V gene encodes CDR1 LGHNA and CDR2 YSLEER. V was pared by 0 bases and J by 3 bases, with 9 bases between. The CDR3 DNA reads TGCGCCAGCAGCCAAGATCTCGGGTTCTACAATGAGCAGTTCTTC. Translated: CASSQDLGFYNEQFF.

This rearrangement joins TRBV6-6 to TRBJ1-4; the D gene is possibly TRBD1 (6 bases). V was cut by 5 bases and J by 6 bases, with 10 bases left in between. There are 13 residues in the CDR3. Germline V gene lookup returns CDR1 MNHNY and CDR2 SVGAGI (reference sequence). The CDR3 sequence is CASSRDIDEKLFF. Written as DNA, the CDR3 is TGTGCCAGCAGTCGGGACATAGATGAAAAACTGTTTTTT.

The CDR3 is CASSLAGDTGELFF. CDR3 DNA: TGTGCCAGCAGCTTAGCGGGAGATACCGGGGAGCTGTTTTTT. The chain uses TRBV7-2 and TRBJ2-2; tentative D call: TRBD2 (5 bases). CDR1 and CDR2 from the germline V gene are SGHTA and FQGNSA. This CDR3 is 14 amino acids long. Deletions cut 0 bases from V and 5 bases from J, with 7 bases between.

This clone was seen only a few times. The genes are TRBV4-3 and TRBJ2-4, with 9 nucleotides matching TRBD2. The CDR3 extends over 19 amino acids. Trimming removed 0 bases from V and 3 bases from J; junction bases left unmatched: 12. Germline V gene data show CDR1 as LGHNA and CDR2 as YSLEER. The CDR3 here is CASSQDTAGGPLGKNIQYF. The DNA for the CDR3 is TGCGCCAGCAGCCAAGATACGGCGGGAGGGCCCTTAGGCAAAAACATTCAGTACTTC.

The chain combines TRBV19 with TRBJ2-5; TRBD1 aligns across 7 bases. Germline CDR1 LNHDA, CDR2 SQIVND (reference sequence). CDR3 length: 12 residues. Trimming at V came to 9 bases and at J to 3 bases, leaving 4 bases not matched to a gene. CDR3 in DNA: TGTGCCAGCAATGACAGGGAAGAGACCCAGTACTTC. Protein product: CASNDREETQYF.

The chain combines TRBV7-2 with TRBJ2-2, with D perhaps matching TRBD2 (6 bases). The CDR3 consists of 15 residues. V was cut by 5 bases and J by 0 bases, with 10 bases left in between. Germline V gene lookup returns CDR1 SGHTA and CDR2 FQGNSA. CDR3 protein: CASSQGLSNTGELFF. In nucleotides, the CDR3 is TGTGCCAGCAGCCAGGGACTGTCGAACACCGGGGAGCTGTTTTTT.

The chain carries TRBV7-9 and TRBJ2-7; 8 bases agree with TRBD2. The length of the CDR3 is 14 residues. Trimming removed 1 base from V and 5 bases from J; junction bases left unmatched: 4. Germline V gene data show CDR1 as SEHNR and CDR2 as FQNEAQ (reference sequence). The CDR3 nucleotides are TGTGCCAGCAGCTTAGTACTAGCGGCGGACGAGCAGTACTTC. Translation: CASSLVLAADEQYF.

The V gene is TRBV27, the J gene TRBJ2-3; possibly TRBD1 for D (6 bases). V lost 3 bases to trimming and J lost 9 bases, with 10 bases between them. The CDR3 is 12 amino acids. Germline assignment: CDR1 MNHEY and CDR2 SMNVEV (reference sequence). DNA for the CDR3: TGTGCCAGCAGTTTTAAGGGGGTAACGCAGTATTTT. This sequence encodes CASSFKGVTQYF.

V and J are TRBV6-5 and TRBJ1-3; D not certain. Germline CDR1 is MNHEY and CDR2 is SVGAGI. The CDR3 totals 14 residues. V lost 0 bases and J lost 4, with 7 bases in between. CDR3: CASSYSIVGNTIYF. The CDR3 region has the DNA TGTGCCAGCAGTTACTCTATTGTGGGAAACACCATATATTTT.

V usage is TRBV5-6 and J usage is TRBJ1-4, with 9 nucleotides matching TRBD1. V was clipped by 4 bases and J by 6 bases; unmatched bases: 7. CDR3 length: 15 amino acids. Looked up from germline, CDR1 is SGHDT and CDR2 is YYEEEE. As DNA, the CDR3 is TGTGCCAGCAGCCCGGGACAGGGCTTATATGAAAAACTGTTTTTT. The encoded protein is CASSPGQGLYEKLFF.

The chain uses TRBV27 and TRBJ1-2, with a weak D call TRBD1 (5 bases). The CDR3 has 14 residues. Germline loops: CDR1 MNHEY, CDR2 SMNVEV (reference sequence). V was cut by 6 bases and J by 3 bases, with 14 bases left in between. The CDR3 DNA sequence: TGTGCCAGCAGCCCCTCCGGGACTTACTATGGCTACACCTTC. It encodes CASSPSGTYYGYTF.

The chain combines TRBV28 with TRBJ2-5, with TRBD2 matching 7 bases. The length of the CDR3 is 16 residues. From germline, CDR1 is MDHEN and CDR2 SYDVKM. V lost 4 bases, J lost 4 bases, and 12 bases stayed unmatched. CDR3 DNA: TGTGCCAGCAGTTCCCGGCTGGCGGGAGAGGTAGAGACCCAGTACTTC. It is translated as CASSSRLAGEVETQYF. Full variable domain (rest looked up from reference TRBV28 and TRBJ2-5): DVKVTQSSRYLVKRTGEKVFLECVQDMDHENMFWYRQDPGLGLRLIYFSYDVKMKEKGDIPEGYSVSREKKERFSLILESASTNQTSMYLCASSSRLAGEVETQYFGPGTRLLVL.

The genes are TRBV27 and TRBJ2-3, with 9 bases fitting TRBD1. The CDR3 covers 15 residues. Germline-derived CDR1 and CDR2 are MNHEY and SMNVEV (reference sequence). J gave up 5 bases and V 4 bases, and 7 bases lay outside the gene matches. This CDR3 reads CASSSPGQGQDTQYF. DNA for the CDR3: TGTGCCAGCAGTTCCCCGGGACAGGGTCAAGATACGCAGTATTTT.

The chain links TRBV19 to TRBJ1-2; D not resolved. Trimming took 3 bases from V and 3 from J, leaving 11 bases between them. This CDR3 spans 14 amino acids. Germline values: CDR1 LNHDA, CDR2 SQIVND (reference sequence). For the CDR3, the DNA is TGTGCCAGTAGTATGACTATTGGTGACTATGGCTACACCTTC. As protein: CASSMTIGDYGYTF.

The chain combines TRBV5-1 with TRBJ2-7, with TRBD1 matching 11 bases. The CDR3 consists of 20 residues. Germline assignment: CDR1 SGHRS and CDR2 YFSETQ. J was trimmed by 0 bases and V by 2 bases; bases with no gene match: 16. CDR3 DNA: TGCGCCAGCAGCTTCTCTCCCATCATGGGACAGGGGGACCTCTCCTACGAGCAGTACTTC. Its protein product is CASSFSPIMGQGDLSYEQYF.

This clone was picked up one time. The chain links TRBV18 to TRBJ2-2, with TRBD2 identical over 10 bases. This CDR3 is 19 amino acids long. Germline CDR1 is KGHSH and CDR2 is LQKENI. Trimming took 3 bases from V and 5 from J; bases not matched to a gene: 15. CDR3 DNA sequence: TGTGCCAGCTCACCCCTAATACAGGGACTAGCGACGGGAACCGGGGAGCTGTTTTTT. Its protein is CASSPLIQGLATGTGELFF.

The rearrangement uses TRBV29-1 and TRBJ1-4, with 9 bases aligning to TRBD1. The CDR3 runs to 15 residues. Unmatched junction bases numbered 10, after V lost 1 base and J lost 10 bases. From germline, CDR1 is SQVTM and CDR2 ANQGSEA. CDR3 residues: CSVEAPRGQGGKLFF. The CDR3 coding sequence is TGCAGCGTTGAAGCCCCCCGGGGACAGGGTGGAAAACTGTTTTTT.

The rearrangement joins TRBV14 to TRBJ2-7; 10 positions agree with TRBD2. There are 14 residues in the CDR3. Losses at the gene ends were 4 bases for V and 9 bases for J; bases not matched to a gene: 9. Germline V gene sequence: CDR1 SGHDN, CDR2 FVKESK. CDR3 sequence: CASSPAGGPGRQYF. CDR3 nucleotides: TGTGCCAGCAGCCCAGCGGGAGGGCCTGGGAGGCAGTACTTC.

The genes are TRBV28 and TRBJ2-7; TRBD1 matches at 8 bases. The V gene end was trimmed by 5 bases and the J gene end by 3 bases; junction bases not matched to a gene: 12. The germline V gene encodes CDR1 MDHEN and CDR2 SYDVKM. The CDR3 has 16 residues. CDR3 protein: CASSTPGQAPYYEQYF. The CDR3 DNA is TGTGCCAGCAGTACCCCGGGACAGGCCCCGTACTACGAGCAGTACTTC. Drawing the rest from reference TRBV28 and TRBJ2-7, the complete variable domain is DVKVTQSSRYLVKRTGEKVFLECVQDMDHENMFWYRQDPGLGLRLIYFSYDVKMKEKGDIPEGYSVSREKKERFSLILESASTNQTSMYLCASSTPGQAPYYEQYFGPGTRLTVT.

This clone was counted only a few times. CDR3 protein: CASTQGFTEAFF. In DNA form, the CDR3 reads TGTGCCAGCACTCAGGGTTTCACTGAAGCTTTCTTT. The chain combines TRBV6-1 with TRBJ1-1; TRBD1 might be the D (5 bases). The V end lost 7 bases, the J end lost 4 bases, and 10 bases lay between the germline ends. Germline CDR1 reads MNHNS; CDR2 reads SASEGT. The CDR3 has 12 residues.

Worth noting for this clone: A single base separates this from a much larger clone, so it may be a read error. The V and J genes are TRBV5-1 and TRBJ2-1; 9 nucleotides agree with TRBD2. CDR3 size: 15 residues. Per germline, CDR1 SGHRS and CDR2 YFSETQ. This chain's CDR3 is CASGIAGDVHNGQFF. The CDR3 DNA reads as TGCGCCAGCGGGATAGCGGGAGACGTCCACAATGGGCAGTTCTTC.

The rearrangement joins TRBV2 to TRBJ2-7; D might be TRBD1 (7 bases). CDR1 and CDR2 (germline): SNHLY, FYNNEI. V lost 6 bases and J 4 bases, leaving 19 bases between the germline ends. The CDR3 runs 15 residues. DNA for the CDR3: TGTGCCAGCAGCCCTAGCGTTGGACAGGCGTACGAGCAGTACTTC. Its translation: CASSPSVGQAYEQYF.

V gene TRBV5-5 combines with J gene TRBJ1-2, with TRBD1 matching 7 bases. J was trimmed by 0 bases and V by 3 bases; bases with no gene match: 5. Looked up from germline, CDR1 is SGHKS and CDR2 is YYEKEE (reference sequence). The CDR3 has 15 amino acids. CDR3 in amino acids: CASSSGDSANYGYTF. The CDR3 DNA is TGTGCCAGCAGCTCAGGGGACAGCGCTAACTATGGCTACACCTTC.

The V and J genes are TRBV30 and TRBJ2-5; D is undetermined. Per the germline V gene, CDR1 is GTSNPN and CDR2 is SVGIG (reference sequence). This CDR3 spans 12 amino acids. V was clipped by 2 bases and J by 2 bases, with 6 bases between them. CDR3 DNA sequence: TGTGCCTGGAGTACTTCTCAAGAGACCCAGTACTTC. Amino acid sequence: CAWSTSQETQYF. The full variable domain, its missing parts supplied by reference TRBV30 and TRBJ2-5, is SQTIHQWPATLVQPVGSPLSLECTVEGTSNPNLYWYRQAAGRGLQLLFYSVGIGQISSEVPQNLSASRPQDRQFILSSKKLLLSDSGFYLCAWSTSQETQYFGPGTRLLVL.

J is TRBJ2-3 and V is TRBV19, with 12 bases aligning to TRBD2. Trimming removed 2 bases from V and 5 bases from J; junction bases left unmatched: 2. CDR3 size: 15 residues. Germline V gene data show CDR1 as LNHDA and CDR2 as SQIVND (reference sequence). CDR3 residues: CASSIMGLAGDTQYF. The CDR3, as DNA: TGTGCCAGTAGTATAATGGGACTAGCGGGAGATACGCAGTATTTT.